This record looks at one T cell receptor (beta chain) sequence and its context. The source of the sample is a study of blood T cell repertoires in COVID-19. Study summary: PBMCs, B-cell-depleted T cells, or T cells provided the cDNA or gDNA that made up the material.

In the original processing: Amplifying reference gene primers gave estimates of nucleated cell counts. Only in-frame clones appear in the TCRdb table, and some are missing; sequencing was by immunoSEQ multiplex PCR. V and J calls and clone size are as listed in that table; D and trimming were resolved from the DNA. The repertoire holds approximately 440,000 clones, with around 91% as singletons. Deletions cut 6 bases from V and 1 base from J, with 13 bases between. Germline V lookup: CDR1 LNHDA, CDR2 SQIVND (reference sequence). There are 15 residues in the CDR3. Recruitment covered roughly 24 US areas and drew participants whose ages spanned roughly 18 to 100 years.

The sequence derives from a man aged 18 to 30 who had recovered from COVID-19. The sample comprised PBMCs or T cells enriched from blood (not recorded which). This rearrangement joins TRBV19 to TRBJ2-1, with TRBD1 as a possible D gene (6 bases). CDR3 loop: CASRLSTGSYNEQFF. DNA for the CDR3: TGTGCCAGTAGACTTTCGACAGGATCCTACAATGAGCAGTTCTTC.